This T cell receptor beta chain was observed in a study of cytomegalovirus exposure and HLA in healthy donors. Study in general: A later analysis reported the same platform for the roughly 120 validation repertoires and the 666 first-cohort repertoires. Findings and caveats of the study: Reported results showed that the classifier diagnosed cytomegalovirus status with high specificity and sensitivity. TCR beta chains numbering some 160 were designated cytomegalovirus-associated. Most TCR sequences were seen very rarely across donors, but some public TCRs occurred in many.

TCRdb's copy holds only in-frame clones and misses some; the assay was immunoSEQ multiplex PCR. The table includes roughly 90,000 clones, 85% detected once. Germline assignment: CDR1 PRHDT and CDR2 FYEKMQ (reference sequence). This CDR3 is 13 amino acids long. Deletions cut 5 bases from V and 6 bases from J, with 14 bases between. About this clone itself: Its antigen is not identified.

J is TRBJ2-7 and V is TRBV13, with D possibly being TRBD1 (6 bases). The specimen sequenced was PBMCs. The TCR originated in a man between 18 and 35 years old in good health and CMV-seropositive. CDR3 loop: CASSQGGLSEQYF. CDR3 DNA sequence: TGTGCCAGCAGCCAAGGGGGTCTCTCCGAGCAGTACTTC.